The present entry profiles one TCR beta chain with its context. The germline V gene has CDR1 LGHDT and CDR2 YNNKEL (reference sequence). V was clipped by 3 bases and J by 4 bases; unmatched bases: 9. There are 16 residues in the CDR3. The assay was immunoSEQ multiplex PCR, and TCRdb's table has in-frame clones only and misses some. The sample contains under 200,000 clones, around 84% of which appear only once. This sample stems from a study of blood T cell repertoires in COVID-19. Overall study context: The cDNA or gDNA used as material had been derived from T cells, B-cell-depleted T cells, or PBMCs.

J is TRBJ1-2 and V is TRBV3-1 (or the pseudogene TRBV3-2); 9 bases are shared with TRBD1. Specimen: peripheral blood. The TCR was taken from a man in his 60s with COVID-19, enrolled during active disease. The CDR3 DNA reads TGTGCCAGCAGCCATCTTACAGGGGGCGCAAGCTATGGCTACACCTTC. It encodes CASSHLTGGASYGYTF.